This entry lists 25 T cell receptor beta chains sequenced from one sample in a study of blood T cell repertoires in COVID-19 (TCRdb year 2020). Libraries were made using the immunoSEQ multiplex PCR assay. TCRdb obtained this table from immuneACCESS and retained in-frame rearrangements with V and J assigned. These tables miss some clones; where compared with another copy, unresolved V genes account for less than half of the shortfall, and the remainder is unexplained. This sample gives 200,000 to 250,000 clones in total; 80% of them show up just once. The top ten clones comprise about 7.2% of the sample. The material sequenced was PBMCs or T cells enriched from blood (not recorded which). The receptors were sampled from a woman aged 40 to 50 with acute COVID-19.

The chain carries TRBV9 and TRBJ2-5; TRBD2 matches 12 bases. Germline V gene data show CDR1 as SGDLS and CDR2 as YYNGEE. V lost 4 bases, J lost 2 bases, and 6 bases stayed unmatched. The CDR3 length is 16 residues. CDR3 protein: CASSLRLAGEQETQYF. CDR3 nucleotides: TGTGCCAGCAGCCTCCGACTAGCGGGAGAACAAGAGACCCAGTACTTC. Variable domain in full (rest from reference TRBV9 and TRBJ2-5): DSGVTQTPKHLITATGQRVTLRCSPRSGDLSVYWYQQSLDQGLQFLIQYYNGEERAKGNILERFSAQQFPDLHSELNLSSLELGDSALYFCASSLRLAGEQETQYFGPGTRLLVL.

This chain joins TRBV11-2 and TRBJ2-1; TRBD1 aligns across 8 bases. Germline loops: CDR1 SGHAT, CDR2 FQNNGV. Unmatched junction bases numbered 3, after V lost 5 bases and J lost 3 bases. This CDR3 has 14 amino acids. CDR3 residues: CASSQDRGYNEQFF. The CDR3 nucleotides read TGTGCCAGCAGCCAAGACAGGGGCTACAATGAGCAGTTCTTC.

The rearrangement uses TRBV7-8 and TRBJ2-1; TRBD2 is a possible D gene (7 bases). Germline CDR1 and CDR2: SGHVS and FQNEAQ. Between the trimmed V and J ends, which lost 8 bases and 4 bases, there was a span of 12 bases. This CDR3 region has 13 residues. CDR3 sequence (DNA): TGTGCCAGCGGCGAGGGGGGGTACAATGAGCAGTTCTTC. This translates into CASGEGGYNEQFF. Supplemented by reference TRBV7-8 and TRBJ2-1, the full variable domain reads GAGVSQSPRYKVAKRGQDVALRCDPISGHVSLFWYQQALGQGPEFLTYFQNEAQLDKSGLPSDRFFAERPEGSVSTLKIQRTQQEDSAVYLCASGEGGYNEQFFGPGTRLTVL.

V gene TRBV7-2 combines with J gene TRBJ1-2, with D perhaps TRBD1 (5 bases). The length of the CDR3 is 14 residues. Trimming stripped 4 bases from V and 1 base from J, with 10 bases between. Germline V gives CDR1 SGHTA, CDR2 FQGNSA. CDR3 nucleotides: TGTGCCAGCAGCTCAGGGCCAAGTAACTATGGCTACACCTTC. This codes for CASSSGPSNYGYTF.

This clone was seen repeatedly, ten times or more. DNA for the CDR3: TGTGCCAGCTCCCCCGGGGGGCTCCACACAGATACGCAGTATTTT. This translates into CASSPGGLHTDTQYF. The V and J genes are TRBV18 and TRBJ2-3, with a weak D call TRBD2 (7 bases). The V gene's germline CDR1 is KGHSH and CDR2 LQKENI. The CDR3 covers 15 residues. The V end was cut by 6 bases, the J end by 2 bases, with 15 bases between.

The rearrangement links TRBV7-2 to TRBJ2-7; 8 bases agree with TRBD2. After removal of 4 bases from V and 2 bases from J, the junction contained 4 bases not matched to a gene. CDR1 is SGHTA and CDR2 is FQGNSA in the germline V gene. The CDR3 length is 14 residues. The CDR3 sequence: CASSSGGGPYEQYF. DNA for the CDR3: TGTGCCAGCAGCTCCGGGGGGGGTCCCTACGAGCAGTACTTC.

V and J are TRBV2 and TRBJ1-1; 11 nucleotides align to TRBD1. CDR1 and CDR2 (germline): SNHLY, FYNNEI. Germline trimming cut 1 base from V and 10 bases from J; bases unmatched to any gene: 8. The CDR3 length is 15 residues. The CDR3 here is CASSEGTGGAKVAFF. In nucleotides, the CDR3 is TGTGCCAGCAGTGAAGGGACAGGGGGCGCGAAAGTAGCTTTCTTT.

This chain uses TRBV6-2 or TRBV6-3 with TRBJ2-7; 9 bases agree with TRBD2. This CDR3 is 18 amino acids long. Germline V lookup: CDR1 MNHEY, CDR2 SVGEGT. The junction had 17 bases not matched to a gene; V was cut back by 4 bases and J by 4 bases. CDR3 coding DNA: TGTGCCAGCAGTTTTGAAGCGGGAGGCGCCTCTACAGAATACGAGCAGTACTTC. Its translation: CASSFEAGGASTEYEQYF.

This clone was counted once. The gene calls are TRBV21-1 and TRBJ2-4; TRBD2 is the table's D call and was not checked against the DNA. TRBV21-1 is termed a pseudogene. The CDR3 loop spans 16 amino acids. The CDR3 loop reads CASSKDPPLAKNIQYF. CDR3 coding DNA: TGTGCCAGCAGCAAAGACCCCCCACTAGCCAAAAACATTCAGTACTTC.

This chain links TRBV27 with TRBJ2-7; TRBD1 matches at 9 bases. The CDR3 consists of 14 residues. J gave up 3 bases and V 5 bases, and 5 bases lay outside the gene matches. Looked up from germline, CDR1 is MNHEY and CDR2 is SMNVEV (reference sequence). CDR3 sequence: CASSPTGGGYEQYF. CDR3 DNA: TGTGCCAGCAGTCCTACAGGGGGCGGCTACGAGCAGTACTTC.

The chain couples TRBV5-1 to TRBJ2-7, with D maybe TRBD1 (6 bases). The CDR3 loop spans 15 amino acids. The V and J ends lost 4 bases and 5 bases respectively, with 19 bases between them. Germline V gene lookup returns CDR1 SGHRS and CDR2 YFSETQ. DNA for the CDR3: TGCGCCAGCAGCCGAAAGGGGCAGGGGTTACACGAGCAGTACTTC. This translates into CASSRKGQGLHEQYF.

The V and J genes are TRBV30 and TRBJ2-5; TRBD2 matches 9 bases. Germline assignment: CDR1 GTSNPN and CDR2 SVGIG (reference sequence). J lost 5 bases, V lost 3 bases, and 7 bases had no gene match. The CDR3 has 14 residues. In nucleotides, the CDR3 is TGTGCCTGGAGCCCAGCGGGAGGCAGGGAGACCCAGTACTTC. Encoded protein: CAWSPAGGRETQYF.

The chain couples TRBV6-6 to TRBJ2-3; 7 bases are a match to TRBD2. V was clipped by 0 bases and J by 3 bases; unmatched bases: 3. Per the germline V gene, CDR1 is MNHNY and CDR2 is SVGAGI (reference sequence). CDR3 length equals 15 residues. CDR3 loop: CASSYSGGRTDTQYF. The CDR3 nucleotides read TGTGCCAGCAGTTACTCGGGCGGGAGAACAGATACGCAGTATTTT.

The V and J genes are TRBV18 and TRBJ1-3; D call uncertain. V was cut by 5 bases and J by 0 bases, with 5 bases left in between. This CDR3 comprises 13 residues. Germline V lookup: CDR1 KGHSH, CDR2 LQKENI. The CDR3 bases are TGTGCCAGCTCAGCAGGCTCTGGAAACACCATATATTTT. It yields the protein CASSAGSGNTIYF.

This clone was picked up a small number of times. This rearrangement joins TRBV5-1 to TRBJ2-2; D not resolved. The CDR3 runs 14 residues. Germline V gene lookup returns CDR1 SGHRS and CDR2 YFSETQ. With 4 bases removed from V and 1 base from J, the gap between germline ends came to 8 bases. The CDR3 DNA is TGCGCCAGCAGCGCGCGGCAGAACACCGGGGAGCTGTTTTTT. Protein product: CASSARQNTGELFF. The full variable domain, rest sourced from reference TRBV5-1 and TRBJ2-2, is KAGVTQTPRYLIKTRGQQVTLSCSPISGHRSVSWYQQTPGQGLQFLFEYFSETQRNKGNFPGRFSGRQFSNSRSEMNVSTLELGDSALYLCASSARQNTGELFFGEGSRLTVL.

The rearrangement joins TRBV28 to TRBJ1-2, with D possibly TRBD1 on 6 matching bases. The CDR3 length is 12 residues. V was pared by 7 bases and J by 4 bases, with 10 bases between. Germline CDR1 is MDHEN and CDR2 is SYDVKM. CDR3 amino acids: CASTPGAYGYTF. In DNA form, the CDR3 reads TGTGCCAGCACCCCAGGGGCCTATGGCTACACCTTC.

The chain is built from TRBV27 and TRBJ2-7, with 7 bases fitting TRBD2. Per the germline V gene, CDR1 is MNHEY and CDR2 is SMNVEV (reference sequence). V dropped 6 bases and J dropped 2; count of bases not matched to a gene: 10. The CDR3 has 15 amino acids. DNA of the CDR3: TGTGCCAGCAGGGACGAGTGGAGCGGGACCTACGAGCAGTACTTC. Translated, it gives CASRDEWSGTYEQYF.

CDR3 nucleotide sequence: TGTGCCAGCAGCTTCTTATCTGCGCTCGGGGATACGCAGTATTTT. Residues: CASSFLSALGDTQYF. The chain combines TRBV7-2 with TRBJ2-3; D ambiguous. The CDR3 is made up of 15 amino acids. The germline V gene has CDR1 SGHTA and CDR2 FQGNSA. V was clipped by 3 bases and J by 6 bases, with 16 bases between them.

This clone was seen more than once but under ten times. This sequence joins TRBV5-5 and TRBJ1-5; 8 bases align to TRBD1. The ends lost 0 bases at V and 5 bases at J; junction bases unmatched: 4. The V gene's germline CDR1 is SGHKS and CDR2 YYEKEE (reference sequence). The CDR3 has 15 residues. The CDR3: CASSLGDRGDQPQHF. For the CDR3, the DNA is TGTGCCAGCAGCTTGGGAGACAGGGGAGATCAGCCCCAGCATTTT. The full variable domain, rest sourced from reference TRBV5-5 and TRBJ1-5, is DAGVTQSPTHLIKTRGQQVTLRCSPISGHKSVSWYQQVLGQGPQFIFQYYEKEERGRGNFPDRFSARQFPNYSSELNVNALLLGDSALYLCASSLGDRGDQPQHFGDGTRLSIL.

This clone was seen more than once but under ten times. The V and J genes are TRBV21-1 and TRBJ1-6; the table names TRBD1, a call not compared with the DNA. TRBV21-1 is a listed pseudogene. The CDR3 loop spans 17 amino acids. The CDR3 DNA reads as TGTGCCAGCACCCCATCGAGGGGGAGCTCCTATAATTCACCCCTCCACTTT. Its translation is CASTPSRGSSYNSPLHF.

This sequence joins TRBV19 and TRBJ1-1; 8 positions agree with TRBD1. CDR1 and CDR2 (germline): LNHDA, SQIVND (reference sequence). CDR3 length equals 15 residues. V lost 1 base, J lost 1 base, and 2 bases stayed unmatched. The CDR3 sequence: CASSIGDRGNTEAFF. CDR3 bases: TGTGCCAGTAGTATAGGAGACAGGGGGAACACTGAAGCTTTCTTT.

The chain combines TRBV19 with TRBJ1-4; 8 positions match TRBD1. The CDR3 is 15 residues long. V shed 5 bases and J 5 bases; nucleotides not matched to a gene: 7. Per the germline V gene, CDR1 is LNHDA and CDR2 is SQIVND (reference sequence). DNA of the CDR3: TGTGCCAGTAGTTTTTGGACAGGGCGAAATGAAAAACTGTTTTTT. Its translation is CASSFWTGRNEKLFF. Complete variable domain (other parts from reference TRBV19 and TRBJ1-4): DGGITQSPKYLFRKEGQNVTLSCEQNLNHDAMYWYRQDPGQGLRLIYYSQIVNDFQKGDIAEGYSVSREKKESFPLTVTSAQKNPTAFYLCASSFWTGRNEKLFFGSGTQLSVL.

The rearrangement joins TRBV18 to TRBJ1-1; 9 bases are a match to TRBD1. The CDR3 is made up of 16 amino acids. V lost 2 bases to trimming and J lost 1 base; unmatched junction nucleotides: 5. Germline loops: CDR1 KGHSH, CDR2 LQKENI. The CDR3 protein is CASSPILGQGNTEAFF. Here the CDR3 DNA reads TGTGCCAGCTCACCAATCTTGGGACAGGGGAACACTGAAGCTTTCTTT.

The V and J genes are TRBV9 and TRBJ1-6; possibly TRBD1 for D (6 bases). Deletions cut 2 bases from V and 7 bases from J, with 16 bases between. The CDR3 extends over 16 amino acids. Germline CDR1 is SGDLS and CDR2 is YYNGEE. The CDR3 nucleotides read TGTGCCAGCAGCGTGACAGGTTCGTCAAGGAATTCACCCCTCCACTTT. Protein product: CASSVTGSSRNSPLHF. The entire variable domain, with the rest obtained from reference TRBV9 and TRBJ1-6, is as follows: DSGVTQTPKHLITATGQRVTLRCSPRSGDLSVYWYQQSLDQGLQFLIQYYNGEERAKGNILERFSAQQFPDLHSELNLSSLELGDSALYFCASSVTGSSRNSPLHFGNGTRLTVT.

This chain joins TRBV4-1 and TRBJ2-7; 8 nucleotides align to TRBD1. The CDR3 extends over 17 amino acids. V dropped 4 bases and J dropped 1; count of bases not matched to a gene: 12. Germline lookup yields CDR1 MGHRA and CDR2 YSYEKL. This CDR3 is CASSLRQGSYPSYEQYF. CDR3 sequence (DNA): TGCGCCAGCAGCCTGCGACAGGGGTCATATCCTTCCTACGAGCAGTACTTC.